What follows describes a single T cell receptor (beta chain). Germline V lookup: CDR1 SGHRS, CDR2 YFSETQ. The CDR3 contains 15 residues. V lost 4 bases, J lost 2 bases, and 15 bases lay in between. The sample originates from a study of blood T cell repertoires in COVID-19. Study summary: Samples taken during acute and convalescent COVID-19 were collected in the United States, Italy and Spain. In each case, the material was cDNA or gDNA derived from T cells, B-cell-depleted T cells, or PBMCs.

As originally analysed: Estimation of nucleated cell counts was performed using reference gene primer amplification. Produced via immunoSEQ multiplex PCR; TCRdb's table is partial and in-frame only. V and J calls and clone size come straight from that table; D and trimming were deduced from the DNA. The sample has about 230,000 clones, approximately 87% seen once. This receptor was identified in a woman in her seventies with active or convalescent COVID-19. The sequenced material came from peripheral blood. The genes are TRBV5-1 and TRBJ2-5; a possible D gene is TRBD2 (6 bases). The CDR3: CASSRDFGGQETQYF. As DNA, the CDR3 is TGCGCCAGCAGCAGGGACTTCGGCGGGCAAGAGACCCAGTACTTC.